A single sample gave rise to the 27 T cell receptor beta chains below, sequenced in a study of CD8+ T cells in alopecia areata. Sequencing templates came from extracted RNA that was reverse transcribed into cDNA. Profiling relied on immunoSEQ multiplex PCR, and the TCRdb table lists in-frame clones only, not all of them. The sample carries more than 95,000 clones, 41% recorded once. The sample was CD4+ T cells sorted from blood. The receptors stem from a human donor with alopecia areata.

The V and J genes are TRBV30 and TRBJ2-7; 11 positions match TRBD2. The germline V gene encodes CDR1 GTSNPN and CDR2 SVGIG (reference sequence). CDR3 length equals 14 residues. V trimming: 3 bases; J trimming: 4 bases; junction bases outside the gene matches: 5. CDR3 loop: CAWSAGTSGYEQYF. In DNA form, the CDR3 reads TGTGCCTGGAGCGCCGGGACTAGCGGATACGAGCAGTACTTC.

This clone was recorded a few times. V usage is TRBV10-3 and J usage is TRBJ2-5; D might be TRBD1 or TRBD2, each matching 6 bases. The ends were cut back, 6 bases at V and 5 bases at J, with 19 bases in the middle. Germline assignment: CDR1 ENHRY and CDR2 SYGVKD. This CDR3 comprises 15 residues. For the CDR3, the DNA is TGTGCCATCAGGACAGGACCCAACCGGGGGGAGACCCAGTACTTC. It is translated as CAIRTGPNRGETQYF.

The gene calls are TRBV4-3 and TRBJ2-1, with 10 nucleotides matching TRBD2. V was pared by 7 bases and J by 0 bases, with 21 bases of the junction left unmatched. This CDR3 is 21 amino acids long. CDR1 and CDR2 (germline): LGHNA, YSLEER. The CDR3: CASTESSAASGGLSSYNEQFF. In DNA form, the CDR3 reads TGCGCCAGCACGGAGTCTTCGGCGGCTAGCGGGGGACTGAGCTCCTACAATGAGCAGTTCTTC.

This rearrangement joins TRBV25-1 to TRBJ1-4, with D tentatively TRBD1 (5 bases). Looked up from germline, CDR1 is MGHDK and CDR2 is SYGVNS. The CDR3 spans 16 residues. Trimming left V 0 bases short and J 5 bases short, with 13 bases between. CDR3 coding DNA: TGTGCCAGCAGTGAATACGGGGCGGGAATAAATGAAAAACTGTTTTTT. It yields the protein CASSEYGAGINEKLFF.

The chain's CDR3 is CASSLKGDLAEAFF. In DNA, the CDR3 is TGTGCCAGCAGTCTCAAGGGGGATCTGGCTGAAGCTTTCTTT. This chain joins TRBV6-6 and TRBJ1-1; D may be TRBD1 (6 bases). The germline CDR1 and CDR2 sequences are MNHNY and SVGAGI (reference sequence). Trimming pared 5 bases from V and 6 bases from J, leaving 16 bases between. The CDR3 is 14 amino acids.

The chain joins TRBV30 to TRBJ2-7, with D unclear. The germline gives CDR1 GTSNPN, CDR2 SVGIG (reference sequence). The CDR3 runs 11 residues. Trimming shortened V by 2 bases and J by 3 bases, and 5 bases separated the two germline ends. CDR3 coding DNA: TGTGCCTGGAGTCCAAACTACGAGCAGTACTTC. It yields the protein CAWSPNYEQYF.

V is TRBV29-1 and J is TRBJ1-4; D is possibly TRBD1 (5 bases). This CDR3 is 13 amino acids long. The V gene lost 5 bases and the J gene lost 4 bases, with 11 bases spanning the gap. Per germline, CDR1 SQVTM and CDR2 ANQGSEA. The DNA for the CDR3 is TGCAGCGTTCGACAGCTAAGTAATGAAAAACTGTTTTTT. Translated: CSVRQLSNEKLFF.

The CDR3 loop is CASSQDRRWLHF. The CDR3 DNA sequence: TGCGCCAGCAGCCAAGATCGGAGGTGGCTCCACTTT. J is TRBJ1-6 and V is TRBV4-3; D is uncertain. Germline lookup yields CDR1 LGHNA and CDR2 YSLEER. V was pared by 0 bases and J by 16 bases, with 10 bases between. The CDR3 loop spans 12 amino acids.

This rearrangement joins TRBV7-8 to TRBJ2-5; D unresolved. V lost 3 bases, J lost 5 bases, and 16 bases lay in between. Germline CDR1 and CDR2: SGHVS and FQNEAQ. The CDR3 has 15 amino acids. CDR3 loop: CASSFQGWARETQYF. The DNA of the CDR3 is TGTGCCAGCAGCTTCCAAGGGTGGGCTAGGGAGACCCAGTACTTC.

To note about this clone: Other DNA sequences of this sample code for an identical CDR3. The V and J genes are TRBV27 and TRBJ1-5; D ambiguous. Germline V CDR1 and CDR2: MNHEY, SMNVEV (reference sequence). The V end lost 3 bases, the J end lost 0 bases, and 6 bases lay between the germline ends. The CDR3 is 14 residues long. CDR3 bases: TGTGCCAGCAGTTTGGGTTATAGCAATCAGCCCCAGCATTTT. Translating gives CASSLGYSNQPQHF.

The V and J genes are TRBV9 and TRBJ2-5; D perhaps matches TRBD2 (6 bases). Trimming stripped 5 bases from V and 2 bases from J, with 16 bases between. Per germline, CDR1 SGDLS and CDR2 YYNGEE. There are 15 residues in the CDR3. CDR3 DNA sequence: TGTGCCAGCAGTGAACGGGGGATCGCACAAGAGACCCAGTACTTC. It yields the protein CASSERGIAQETQYF. Variable domain in full (rest from reference TRBV9 and TRBJ2-5): DSGVTQTPKHLITATGQRVTLRCSPRSGDLSVYWYQQSLDQGLQFLIQYYNGEERAKGNILERFSAQQFPDLHSELNLSSLELGDSALYFCASSERGIAQETQYFGPGTRLLVL.

The chain combines TRBV21-1 with TRBJ1-1. TRBV21-1 is a pseudogene. The CDR3 covers 14 residues. CDR3 coding DNA: TGTGCCAGCAGCAAAGGGGGAGGCCTCACTGAAGCTTTCTTT. This gives the protein CASSKGGGLTEAFF.

This chain links TRBV7-9 with TRBJ2-7; D is unclear. Trimming left V 6 bases short and J 3 bases short, with 12 bases between. Germline values: CDR1 SEHNR, CDR2 FQNEAQ (reference sequence). This CDR3 has 13 amino acids. CDR3 DNA: TGTGCCAGCAGAGCTCGGGCTCGCTACGAGCAGTACTTC. It codes for CASRARARYEQYF.

The V gene is TRBV5-1, the J gene TRBJ1-3, with a possible D match to TRBD1 (6 bases). The germline gives CDR1 SGHRS, CDR2 YFSETQ. Trimming took 5 bases from V and 11 from J, leaving 20 bases between them. The CDR3 has 14 residues. The CDR3 is CASRDLRGHGAIYF. CDR3 DNA: TGCGCCAGCAGGGACCTAAGGGGACACGGGGCCATATATTTT.

The gene calls are TRBV28 and TRBJ1-1, with D maybe TRBD1 (6 bases). The CDR3 totals 16 residues. The V end lost 4 bases, the J end lost 0 bases, and 15 bases lay between the germline ends. Germline-derived CDR1 and CDR2 are MDHEN and SYDVKM. The CDR3: CASSSPGTHMNTEAFF. CDR3 nucleotides: TGTGCCAGCAGTTCCCCCGGGACACATATGAACACTGAAGCTTTCTTT.

This clone was counted between two and nine times. The chain employs TRBV5-6 and TRBJ1-2; 7 bases fit TRBD1. This CDR3 contains 17 residues. V was pared by 2 bases and J by 4 bases, with 14 bases of the junction left unmatched. Germline CDR1 SGHDT, CDR2 YYEEEE. The CDR3 DNA sequence: TGTGCCAGCAGCTTAATAGAAACCGGGACAGACGGCTATGGCTACACCTTC. It specifies CASSLIETGTDGYGYTF.

The chain links TRBV27 to TRBJ1-6; no clear D. CDR3 length equals 14 residues. Germline loops: CDR1 MNHEY, CDR2 SMNVEV (reference sequence). V was pared by 9 bases and J by 5 bases, with 14 bases between. The CDR3 region is CASMAGVHNSPLHF. CDR3 in DNA: TGTGCCAGTATGGCGGGAGTCCATAATTCACCCCTCCACTTT.

The rearrangement joins TRBV7-9 to TRBJ2-3, with 12 positions matching TRBD1. Germline V gives CDR1 SEHNR, CDR2 FQNEAQ (reference sequence). The CDR3 contains 17 residues. The trim removed 5 bases at V and 2 bases at J, leaving 8 bases unmatched. CDR3 in DNA: TGTGCCAGCAGCCTCCGGGACAGGGGGCGGGTCACAGATACGCAGTATTTT. As protein: CASSLRDRGRVTDTQYF.

This clone showed up just a few times. The chain combines TRBV4-1 with TRBJ2-1, with TRBD1 identical over 8 bases. The trim removed 0 bases at V and 6 bases at J, leaving 10 bases unmatched. The CDR3 runs 17 residues. Per the germline V gene, CDR1 is MGHRA and CDR2 is YSYEKL. This chain's CDR3 is CASSQDGPGGVLNEQFF. CDR3 DNA sequence: TGCGCCAGCAGCCAAGACGGCCCAGGGGGCGTACTCAATGAGCAGTTCTTC.

This clone has only a few counts. V gene TRBV28 combines with J gene TRBJ2-6, with 7 bases that match TRBD1. Germline V lookup: CDR1 MDHEN, CDR2 SYDVKM. The CDR3 spans 13 residues. Trimming removed 7 bases from V and 10 bases from J; junction bases left unmatched: 7. CDR3 coding DNA: TGTGCCAGCACGGTGGGACAGACTAACGTCCTGACTTTC. This sequence encodes CASTVGQTNVLTF.

The chain combines TRBV5-4 with TRBJ2-1; tentatively, D is TRBD1 or TRBD2 (5 bases each). Trimming stripped 6 bases from V and 7 bases from J, with 20 bases between. Germline V lookup: CDR1 SGHNT, CDR2 YYREEE (reference sequence). This CDR3 region has 15 residues. The CDR3 region has the DNA TGTGCCAGCACTCCTGGGACCGTCTCATCGAATGAGCAGTTCTTC. It specifies CASTPGTVSSNEQFF.

The V and J genes are TRBV29-1 and TRBJ2-2; tentatively, D is TRBD1 (6 bases). V was trimmed by 6 bases and J by 0 bases, leaving 8 bases between them. Germline V CDR1 and CDR2: SQVTM, ANQGSEA. There are 13 residues in the CDR3. CDR3 bases: TGCAGCGTACGACAGGCGAACACCGGGGAGCTGTTTTTT. Its protein product is CSVRQANTGELFF.

In this sample, this clone turned up a few times. The V gene is TRBV20-1, the J gene TRBJ2-7; D is unclear. The CDR3 length is 10 residues. V lost 1 base to trimming and J lost 6 bases, with 4 bases between them. Germline CDR1 reads DFQATT; CDR2 reads SNEGSKA (reference sequence). The CDR3: CSARVFEQYF. The CDR3 region has the DNA TGCAGTGCTAGAGTATTCGAGCAGTACTTC.

The chain uses TRBV5-6 and TRBJ2-7; D not certain. The CDR3 runs 14 residues. Germline V gene lookup returns CDR1 SGHDT and CDR2 YYEEEE. The V end lost 0 bases, the J end lost 2 bases, and 9 bases lay between the germline ends. In DNA form, the CDR3 reads TGTGCCAGCAGCTTGGCTGGCATCCCCTACGAGCAGTACTTC. Translating it yields CASSLAGIPYEQYF. The complete variable domain, with remaining parts taken from reference TRBV5-6 and TRBJ2-7, reads DAGVTQSPTHLIKTRGQQVTLRCSPKSGHDTVSWYQQALGQGPQFIFQYYEEEERQRGNFPDRFSGHQFPNYSSELNVNALLLGDSALYLCASSLAGIPYEQYFGPGTRLTVT.

The chain uses TRBV6-4 and TRBJ1-5; D ambiguous. The germline V gene has CDR1 MRHNA and CDR2 SNTAGT. V lost 9 bases, J lost 7 bases, and 4 bases lay in between. This CDR3 has 9 residues. The CDR3 spells CARGQPQHF. CDR3 DNA: TGTGCCAGGGGGCAGCCCCAGCATTTT.

The chain couples TRBV6-5 to TRBJ2-3; D not resolved. This CDR3 has 14 amino acids. Trimming pared 6 bases from V and 6 bases from J, leaving 16 bases between. Germline V gene data show CDR1 as MNHEY and CDR2 as SVGAGI. CDR3: CASSSGRSRDTQYF. In nucleotides, the CDR3 is TGTGCCAGCAGCTCAGGACGCTCACGGGATACGCAGTATTTT.

V usage is TRBV30 and J usage is TRBJ1-1; D ambiguous. V lost 3 bases and J 1 base, leaving 3 bases between the germline ends. Germline CDR1 and CDR2: GTSNPN and SVGIG (reference sequence). The CDR3 spans 11 residues. The CDR3 region has the DNA TGTGCCTGGAGGACGAACACTGAAGCTTTCTTT. It is translated as CAWRTNTEAFF.